This T cell receptor (beta chain) was captured by sequencing in a study of Ad26.COV2.S vaccination and SARS-CoV-2 variants. Study in general: In the COV1001 trial, the donor was in the Ad26.COV2.S arm. In the study, Ad26.COV2.S was injected intramuscularly once, or twice 56 days apart. Findings and limits, study-wide: Total T cell responses were possibly underestimated by TCR breadth and depth analyses. Similar non-spike TCR breadth was seen in vaccine and placebo recipients.

The CDR3 extends over 16 amino acids. Trimming stripped 3 bases from V and 5 bases from J, with 19 bases between. Germline CDR1 and CDR2: KGHSH and LQKENI. Sample treatment: some 20 received Ad26.COV2.S at low or high dose, single or two shots; about five received placebo; per-sample allocation not given. Samples were taken on day 63 after the first vaccine or placebo injection. Comment on this clone: What it binds is unknown.

Sequencing used immunoSEQ multiplex PCR; TCRdb keeps in-frame clones, though not all of them. The table lists a few hundred thousand clones, more than 70% of them singletons. The material was peripheral blood, obtained in a trial of Ad26.COV2.S vaccine versus placebo. The TCR was taken from a person aged 18-60 years who received the Ad26.COV2.S COVID-19 vaccine or a placebo. The rearrangement uses TRBV18 and TRBJ1-1; D ambiguous. The CDR3 sequence is CASSPGLTVVGTEAFF. The CDR3 DNA reads TGTGCCAGCTCACCCGGGTTAACGGTTGTAGGTACTGAAGCTTTCTTT.